This section outlines one TCR beta chain sequence together with its context. The sample holds many counts of this clonotype. Which antigen it targets is not known. Base qualities are not provided; no much larger clone lies one nucleotide away. The sample is drawn from a study of blood T cells in healthy people across ages (dated by TCRdb to about 2015). Regarding the complete study: In model experiments, template switching captured roughly one uniquely barcoded TCR beta cDNA molecule for every two T cells. For two donors (one aged 18 to 30 and one aged 80 or older), the study analyzed two additional independent replicas of 1 million unique cDNA reads from the same blood draw. Four age groups were formed from the donors: young (average about 17 years), middle-aged (just under 40), aged (approximately 60) and long-lived (more than 75). The study measured age-related changes in TCR beta repertoire diversity using deep sequencing normalized with unique cDNA molecular identifiers. To avoid experimental bias, donors of different ages were distributed randomly across sequencing lanes. Overall study results and their limits: Compared with the aged group, the long-lived group had more naive CD4+ T cells, fewer expanded clones and increased TCR diversity, a pattern suggesting age selection. Estimates of total diversity based on one million sequenced T cells were considered lower bounds and underestimates. Observed TCR beta diversity per million T cells fell roughly linearly with age, and a significant reduction was already apparent by age roughly 40. Because donor CMV infection status was unknown, age-related changes in expanded clonotypes were potentially confounded. Since profiling was done on bulk unsorted PBMCs, naive and antigen-experienced compartments could not be conclusively compared. Observed TCR beta diversity correlated strongly with the percentage of naive T cells measured by flow cytometry.

The library was generated by 5' RACE. The instrument was an Illumina HiSeq 2500. A second PCR of about 7 to 12 cycles was run with a J-beta primer mix and a sample-barcoded 5' primer. A unique molecular identifier was introduced onto each TCR beta cDNA molecule by a template-switch 5' adaptor carrying 12 random nucleotides. At least 2.5 million CDR3-containing paired-end reads were obtained from each sample. All of the RNA was converted into first-strand cDNA using the Mint cDNA synthesis kit, with a TRBC-specific oligonucleotide serving as the primer. After uracil-DNA glycosylase treatment, a first 18-cycle PCR used universal primers M1SS and BC2_uni_R on all cDNA. The published analysis was carried out like this. For normalization, 1 million high-quality reads were randomly selected from each sample, with every read carrying a distinct molecular identifier. Reads with shared molecular identifiers were discarded instead of being binned into consensus sequences. MiTCR, run with a Q25 quality threshold and the strictest error-elimination algorithm, handled CDR3 identification, clonotype clustering and error correction. A nonparametric unseen species model with Euler transformation was used to estimate lower-bound total TCR beta diversity. TCRdb ran its own pipeline on the public reads, namely fastp trimming at Q25 and MiXCR clone calling, and kept in-frame beta chains. Duplicate CDR3 protein sequences are folded into a single record with the most common DNA and genes. These V and J calls rely on TCRdb rather than the paper's analysis. The sample contains some 670,000 distinct CDR3 sequences, about 50% of them found a single time. The top ten clones comprise less than 15% of the sample.

At the junction V is shortened by 1 base and J by 5 bases, with 15 bases in between. Reading the germline V gene gives CDR1 LGHNA and CDR2 YNFKEQ. There are 16 amino acids in the CDR3, from cysteine to phenylalanine inclusive. Here the CDR3 DNA is all that survives: 48 bases in frame from base 1. Systemically healthy Caucasian individuals from Russia, 35 to 50 in total and aged roughly 6 to 90 years, were included as donors. About 9.8 milliliters of peripheral blood were drawn from each donor into EDTA-treated Vacutainer tubes. Ficoll-Paque density-gradient centrifugation was used to isolate PBMCs, with at least 6 million obtained per sample. Trizol reagent was used to extract total RNA from PBMCs, with at least 6 micrograms per sample. Naive CD45RAhigh/CD27high T cell percentages were measured by flow cytometry on a PBMC aliquot from every donor.

Rearrangement joined TRBV4-2 to TRBJ2-1, and TRBD1 may be the D gene, going by 6 matching bases. Sample: blood. This TCR derives from a woman aged 80 or older in good health. Read as DNA, the sequence is TGTGCCAGCAGCCAAGCCGGGCTGGGGGCGAACAATGAGCAGTTCTTC. Its translation reads: CASSQAGLGANNEQFF.